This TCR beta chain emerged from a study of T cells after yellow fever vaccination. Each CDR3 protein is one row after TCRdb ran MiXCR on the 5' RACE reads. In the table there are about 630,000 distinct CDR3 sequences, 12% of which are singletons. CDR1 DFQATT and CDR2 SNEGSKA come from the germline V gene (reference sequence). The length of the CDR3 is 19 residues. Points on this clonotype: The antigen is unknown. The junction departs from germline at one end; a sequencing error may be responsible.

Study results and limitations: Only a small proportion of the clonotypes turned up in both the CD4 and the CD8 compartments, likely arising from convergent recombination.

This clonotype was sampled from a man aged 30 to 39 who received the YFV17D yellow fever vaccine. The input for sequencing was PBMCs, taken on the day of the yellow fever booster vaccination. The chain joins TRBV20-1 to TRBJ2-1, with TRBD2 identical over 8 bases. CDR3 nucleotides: TGCTGTGCTAGAGATTGGAGACTAGCGATAAGGTCGGGTTTCAATGAGCAGTTCTTC. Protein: CCARDWRLAIRSGFNEQFF.